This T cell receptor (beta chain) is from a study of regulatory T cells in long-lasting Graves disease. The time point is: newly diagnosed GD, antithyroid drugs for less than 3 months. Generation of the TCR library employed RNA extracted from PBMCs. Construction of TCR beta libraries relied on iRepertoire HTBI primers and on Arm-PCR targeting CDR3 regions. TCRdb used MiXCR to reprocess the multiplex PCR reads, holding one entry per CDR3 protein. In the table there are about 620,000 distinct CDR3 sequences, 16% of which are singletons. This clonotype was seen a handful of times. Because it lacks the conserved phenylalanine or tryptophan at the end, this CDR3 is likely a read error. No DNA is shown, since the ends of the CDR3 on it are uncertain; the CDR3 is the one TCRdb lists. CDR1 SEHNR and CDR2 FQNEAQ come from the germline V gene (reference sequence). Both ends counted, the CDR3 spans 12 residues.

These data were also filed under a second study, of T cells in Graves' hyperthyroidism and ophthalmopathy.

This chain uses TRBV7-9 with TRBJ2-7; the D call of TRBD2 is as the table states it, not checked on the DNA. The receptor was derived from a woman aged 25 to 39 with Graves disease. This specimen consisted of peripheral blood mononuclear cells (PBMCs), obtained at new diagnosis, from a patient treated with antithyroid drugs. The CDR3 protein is CASSLGAGGPYL.